This note documents a single T cell receptor beta chain sequence. The antigen is not known. Researchers ran the PCR with 60 Vbeta and 13 Jbeta primers. In the authors' methods: In a later analysis, some 80 million unique TCR beta chains included roughly 11 million shared by two or more donors. Assay used: immunoSEQ multiplex PCR; TCRdb lists only in-frame clones, some missing. V, J and clone size are those of that table, while D and trimming were read from the DNA. The data show 140,000 or so clones, with approximately 88% seen just once and around 0.5% held by the top ten. Trimming shortened V by 0 bases and J by 3 bases, and 9 bases separated the two germline ends. The CDR3 consists of 14 residues. Germline V gives CDR1 WSHSY, CDR2 SAAADI. The data were obtained in a study of cytomegalovirus exposure and HLA in healthy donors. Study findings and constraints: TCR association rates varied by HLA locus in a later analysis, with DRB1 highest and HLA-C lowest. Among TCR beta chains, those listed as cytomegalovirus-associated numbered 164.

Input material: PBMCs. The origin of this receptor is a woman aged 35 to 49 in good health and CMV-seronegative. The J gene is TRBJ2-7, the V gene TRBV10-2; the D gene is possibly TRBD2 (6 bases). CDR3 in amino acids: CASSESTGDYEQYF. CDR3 nucleotide sequence: TGCGCCAGCAGTGAGTCGACGGGGGACTACGAGCAGTACTTC.